This T cell receptor beta chain was captured by sequencing in a study of cytomegalovirus exposure and HLA in healthy donors. The germline CDR1 and CDR2 sequences are MNHEY and SVGAGI. V gave up 6 bases and J gave up 2 bases, with 8 bases separating them. This CDR3 has 13 amino acids. PCR involved 60 Vbeta and 13 Jbeta primers. The protocol was immunoSEQ multiplex PCR, while the TCRdb copy is restricted to in-frame clones and leaves out a portion. The sample carries roughly 170,000 clones, 82% recorded once. The gene calls are TRBV6-5 and TRBJ1-5, with D perhaps matching TRBD1 (6 bases). The source material was PBMCs. This clonotype originated in a male donor in good health and CMV-seronegative. The DNA of the CDR3 is TGTGCCAGCAGCCGACAGGGCAATCAGCCCCAGCATTTT. This sequence encodes CASSRQGNQPQHF.